This T cell receptor beta chain is from a study of shared clonotypes between healthy human individuals. The table lists this clone with a count of one. Profiling relied on immunoSEQ multiplex PCR, and the TCRdb table lists in-frame clones only, not all of them. Among some 690,000 clones listed, 90% were seen once. The CDR3 sequence is 11 residues long. The V gene's germline CDR1 is LGHNA and CDR2 YNFKEQ. The V end lost 7 bases, the J end lost 7 bases, and 11 bases lay between the germline ends. The chain recombines TRBV4-2 with TRBJ2-7, with D unclear. This sequence originates from a man between 18 and 35 years old in good health. Some clones in this sample may be carry-over from other donors' samples. Material: memory CD8+ T cells from PBMCs. As for subset: CD45RO+ cells pooled with CCR7-negative TemRA cells. CDR3 DNA: TGTGCCAGCACTCACGGAAGGGAGCAGTACTTC. As protein: CASTHGREQYF.